The rows below give T cell receptor beta chains drawn from one sample of a study of CD8+ T cells in alopecia areata. The assay was immunoSEQ multiplex PCR, and TCRdb's table has in-frame clones only and misses some. The table has fewer than 150,000 clones, 82% seen once; the top ten hold roughly 25%. This specimen was CD8+ T cells sorted from blood, taken at week 4, from a patient treated with tofacitinib. All receptors come from a human donor with alopecia areata. CDR3s include the opening cysteine and the closing phenylalanine or tryptophan. Fields, in order: V gene, J gene, CDR3 protein.

TRBV29-1	TRBJ2-2	CSVPLGTGELFF
TRBV9	TRBJ2-7	CASSVALASYEQYF
TRBV10-3	TRBJ2-7	CAIMTPPYEQYF
TRBV6-5	TRBJ2-3	CASSYGTGPRDTQYF
TRBV10-2	TRBJ1-5	CASSEGYNQPQHF
TRBV4-1	TRBJ2-7	CASSPRERGGTYEQYF
TRBV6-5	TRBJ2-2	CASSYSALLSGELFF
TRBV7-3	TRBJ2-1	CASSTRRGDHEQFF
TRBV5-5	TRBJ1-2	CASSQDRTGQYGYTF
TRBV9	TRBJ2-3	CASSERTGDVVDTQYF
TRBV27	TRBJ2-7	CASSPFLGVSRYEQYF
TRBV27	TRBJ2-3	CASSIRQGSTDTQYF
TRBV4-1	TRBJ2-5	CASSHNPTRGGYQETQYF
TRBV30	TRBJ2-1	CAWSPSDNEQFF
TRBV29-1	TRBJ2-5	CSVAGGLTIVVGETQYF
TRBV27	TRBJ2-7	CASSLTSGGYEQYF
TRBV7-8	TRBJ2-7	CASSTRTGEQYF
TRBV4-1	TRBJ1-5	CASSQTGFQPQHF
TRBV7-8	TRBJ2-5	CASSLGGWTEYQETQYF
TRBV6-6	TRBJ2-7	CASSHTGISYEQYF
TRBV7-9	TRBJ2-3	CASRDGGRDF
TRBV7-2	TRBJ2-5	CASSLEGARWETQYF
TRBV9	TRBJ1-3	CASSAQGNTIYF
TRBV6-5	TRBJ2-3	CASSPGRGDTQYF
TRBV6-6	TRBJ2-1	CASSLAGETGEQFF
TRBV30	TRBJ1-4	CAWRPTWDRGGEKLFF
TRBV29-1	TRBJ2-7	CSVRGKSALAGEYEQYF
TRBV7-9	TRBJ2-3	CASSLRAARREVLTDTQYF
TRBV29-1	TRBJ1-2	CSVESGRAYGYTF
TRBV13	TRBJ1-1	CASSSPGTGDTEAFF
TRBV27	TRBJ1-2	CASRARALDGYTF
TRBV6-5	TRBJ2-7	CASSYSKAYEQYF
TRBV19	TRBJ1-1	CASSIGGDSMNTEAFF
TRBV6-1	TRBJ2-1	CASPRDPSSYNEQFF
TRBV4-3	TRBJ2-6	CASSTTGANVLTF
TRBV4-3	TRBJ2-7	CASSHSQGYEQYF
TRBV29-1	TRBJ2-7	CSVRRDLQPHEQYF
TRBV5-6	TRBJ1-5	CASSYTGNQPQHF
TRBV30	TRBJ2-1	CAADEQFF
TRBV15	TRBJ2-3	CATSGTVGTDTQYF
TRBV27	TRBJ1-4	CASRSGQLLREKLFF
TRBV27	TRBJ1-2	CASSLGGQGINGYTF
TRBV4-3	TRBJ1-6	CASSRGTGYNSPLHF
TRBV10-3	TRBJ2-7	CAISVSQGGSYEQYF
TRBV7-8	TRBJ2-5	CASSSGLAGPETQYF
TRBV9	TRBJ1-1	CASSEQGNGYTEAFF
TRBV7-9	TRBJ2-1	CASSLGPSEQFF
TRBV27	TRBJ2-2	CASSTDRGVGTGELFF
TRBV7-6	TRBJ2-1	CASRPTGGSGNEQFF
TRBV12-5	TRBJ2-2	CASGLVVTSVDGELFF
TRBV7-9	TRBJ1-4	CASSSSRGTLNEKLFF
TRBV4-1	TRBJ2-7	CASSLGTQAYEQYF
TRBV7-9	TRBJ2-2	CASSQGGTGELFF